This entry is about one T cell receptor (beta chain). This CDR3 has 15 amino acids. Trimming removed 3 bases from V and 6 bases from J, with 17 bases in between. In germline, CDR1 is MNHNS, CDR2 SASEGT. The data derive from a study of blood T cell repertoires in COVID-19. The table came from immunoSEQ multiplex PCR; TCRdb's copy has only in-frame clones and leaves some out. The sample contains about 150,000 clones, roughly 80% of which appear only once. The specimen sequenced was PBMCs or T cells enriched from blood (not recorded which). The chain employs TRBV6-1 and TRBJ1-2, with unresolved D. This TCR came from a man aged 50 or older who had recovered from COVID-19. Here the CDR3 DNA reads TGTGCCAGCAGTGAGCCGGGTGAGGTTACGCATGGCTACACCTTC. Amino acid sequence: CASSEPGEVTHGYTF.